Given below is one TCR beta chain in context. This entry is derived from a study of blood T cell repertoires in COVID-19. Looking at the study overall: From T cells, B-cell-depleted T cells, or PBMCs came the material, which was cDNA or gDNA.

V dropped 0 bases and J dropped 4 bases, with 5 bases sitting between them. Germline V lookup: CDR1 SGDLS, CDR2 YYNGEE. CDR3 length: 13 amino acids. The repertoire was sequenced with immunoSEQ multiplex PCR; TCRdb's copy has only in-frame clones and lacks some. Of over 250,000 clones listed, approximately 88% are singletons. Everyone who took part was roughly 18 to 89 years old, and they came from about 25 US areas. What was sequenced was PBMCs or T cells enriched from blood (not recorded which). The chain recombines TRBV9 with TRBJ2-4; D unclear. The TCR comes from a woman aged 18-30 years who had recovered from COVID-19. This chain's CDR3 is CASSVVPKNIQYF. The CDR3 DNA is TGTGCCAGCAGCGTAGTTCCGAAAAACATTCAGTACTTC.